This T cell receptor beta chain comes out of a study of T cells in Graves' hyperthyroidism and ophthalmopathy (dated by TCRdb to between 2018 and 2021). Context from the whole study: Peripheral blood samples were taken at initial diagnosis, before any treatment was given. Prospective prediction of ophthalmopathy was tested in an independent validation cohort of some 20 hyperthyroidism patients and 17 patients who later progressed to ophthalmopathy. To identify distinguishing TCR V-J signatures, a discovery cohort of about 100 patients was used, comprising some 45 with Graves' ophthalmopathy and around 57 with stable Graves' hyperthyroidism. Thyroid tissue and blood T-cell repertoires from several Graves' hyperthyroidism patients were also compared in the study. The 100 discovery patients were randomly divided into training and test sets at a 7:3 ratio. The paper reports TCR Vbeta CDR3 sequencing of roughly 140 peripheral blood samples: around 45 ophthalmopathy, over 70 hyperthyroidism and around 17 progressor patients. Following sampling, methimazole starting at 30 mg daily was given to hyperthyroidism patients, and high-dose intravenous methylprednisolone was given to ophthalmopathy patients. What the study reported, not specific to this receptor: In validation, progression to ophthalmopathy was predicted by the model with about 70% sensitivity and approximately 78% specificity, a median of 6.5 months before onset. No statistical method was used to fix the sample size in advance, and group allocation was not hidden from the investigators. In cross-validation, a model built on a 13 V-J signature told ophthalmopathy apart from stable hyperthyroidism with less than 90% sensitivity and approximately 84% specificity, and in testing the same model reached 80%/75%. Blood samples also contained most of the expanded thyroid clonotypes (frequency above 0.001), which suggests that blood repertoires may reflect thyroid immune responses.

Ophthalmopathy patients had moderately to severely active disease, Clinical Activity Score of at least 3, NOSPECS grade of at least 4, and duration under 3 months. Patients with uncontrolled infections, other autoimmune diseases, pregnancy or lactation were excluded. Diagnoses were based on clinical symptoms, serum thyroxine and TRAb, thyroid ultrasound and orbital computed tomography. Ficoll-Paque density gradient centrifugation was used to isolate PBMCs from about 9 ml of fresh peripheral blood. Total RNA was extracted with Trizol reagent, and quality was checked on an Agilent 2100 Bioanalyzer. TCR beta CDR3 regions were amplified from RNA transcripts. For the first round of RT-PCR on the TCR CDR3, the HTBI primer set was used together with the Qiagen OneStep RT-PCR kit. A second multiplex PCR round built the libraries, followed by size selection and purification. The libraries were sequenced on an Illumina HiSeq2000 using paired-end 100 bp reads. In the paper's pipeline: SOAPnuke was used to process the raw data, with reads discarded if the reads contained adapters or uncalled bases, had a mean Phred below 15, or lacked an exact constant-primer or identifier match. COPE v1.2.5 was used to merge high-quality paired reads, and clonotypes were defined as unique nucleotide sequences. Clonotypes were aligned to IMGT TRBV, TRBD and TRBJ reference segments using MiTCR v1.1. Analysis was restricted to V-J combinations with a frequency above 0.0001, which covered just over 98% of repertoires. A TCS score was defined as the ratio of F50 (clonal expansion) to E x V (chaos), with BLOSUM62-based TCRdist applied between CDR3 peptides within each V-J. Welch's t-statistics and random forest reduced around 550 V-J features to around 14, which were used in a naive Bayes classifier (R e1071). TCRdb reprocessing: public reads trimmed at Q25 with fastp, clones called with MiXCR, in-frame beta chains kept. Records with the same CDR3 protein are collapsed into one entry carrying the most frequent genes and DNA. None of the V and J calls come from the authors' own analysis; TCRdb made them. The sample table records around 500,000 distinct CDR3 sequences; 20% to 25% of these occur just once. The biggest ten clones account for around 47% of the sample.

Only a few counts were recorded for this clonotype. The specificity of this receptor is unknown. Qualities for individual bases were not recorded, and no much larger clone is one base off. V is reduced by 3 bases and J by 6 bases, leaving a spacing of 15 bases between them. The germline V gene gives CDR1 as SGHTA and CDR2 as FQGNSA. From its cysteine to its phenylalanine, the CDR3 spans 14 amino acids. CDR3 DNA is the only sequence kept; it has 42 bases, read in frame from the first base. The V and J segments used are TRBV7-2 and TRBJ2-7; TRBD2 is possibly the D segment (6 matching bases). The sequence was collected from a woman in her 70s with Graves' ophthalmopathy. The sample comprised blood. CDR3 region: CASSLAGEVGEQYF. The nucleotide sequence reads as follows: TGTGCCAGCAGCTTGGCTGGGGAGGTGGGCGAGCAGTACTTC.